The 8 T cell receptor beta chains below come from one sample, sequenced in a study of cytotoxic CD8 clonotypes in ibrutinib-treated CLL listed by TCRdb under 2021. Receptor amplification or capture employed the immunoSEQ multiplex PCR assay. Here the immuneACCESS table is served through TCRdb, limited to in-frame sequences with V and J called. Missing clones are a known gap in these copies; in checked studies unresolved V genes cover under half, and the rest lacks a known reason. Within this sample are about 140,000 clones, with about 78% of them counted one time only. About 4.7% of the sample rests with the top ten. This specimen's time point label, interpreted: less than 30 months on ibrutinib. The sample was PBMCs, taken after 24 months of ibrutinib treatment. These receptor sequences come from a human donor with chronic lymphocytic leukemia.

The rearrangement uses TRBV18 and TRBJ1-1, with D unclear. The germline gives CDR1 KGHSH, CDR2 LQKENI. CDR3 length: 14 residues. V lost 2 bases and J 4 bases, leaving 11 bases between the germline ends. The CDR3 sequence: CASSPVEAFTEAFF. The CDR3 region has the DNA TGTGCCAGCTCACCAGTTGAGGCATTCACTGAAGCTTTCTTT.

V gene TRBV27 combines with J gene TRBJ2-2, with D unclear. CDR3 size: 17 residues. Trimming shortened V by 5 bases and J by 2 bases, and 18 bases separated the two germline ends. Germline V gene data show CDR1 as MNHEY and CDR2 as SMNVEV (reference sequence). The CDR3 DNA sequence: TGTGCCAGCAGTCCAACCTCGCTGGGCGGTAACACCGGGGAGCTGTTTTTT. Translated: CASSPTSLGGNTGELFF.

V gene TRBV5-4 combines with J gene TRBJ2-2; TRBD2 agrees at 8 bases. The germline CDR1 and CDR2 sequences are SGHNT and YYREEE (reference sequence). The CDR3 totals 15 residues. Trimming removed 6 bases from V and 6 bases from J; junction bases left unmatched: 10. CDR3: CASTTFREGSGELFF. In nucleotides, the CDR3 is TGTGCCAGCACCACCTTCCGGGAGGGTTCCGGGGAGCTGTTTTTT.

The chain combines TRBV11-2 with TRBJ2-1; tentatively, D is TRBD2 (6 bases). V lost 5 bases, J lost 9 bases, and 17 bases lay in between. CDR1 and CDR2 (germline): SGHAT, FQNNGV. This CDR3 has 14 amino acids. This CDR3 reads CASSTRNLRGEQFF. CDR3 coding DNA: TGTGCCAGCAGCACCAGGAACCTGCGGGGTGAGCAGTTCTTC.

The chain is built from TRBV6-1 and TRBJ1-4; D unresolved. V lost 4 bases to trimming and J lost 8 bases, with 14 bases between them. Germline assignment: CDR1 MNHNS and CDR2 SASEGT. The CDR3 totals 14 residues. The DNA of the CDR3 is TGTGCCAGCAGTGTATGGGCCTGGGGAGAAAAACTGTTTTTT. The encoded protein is CASSVWAWGEKLFF.

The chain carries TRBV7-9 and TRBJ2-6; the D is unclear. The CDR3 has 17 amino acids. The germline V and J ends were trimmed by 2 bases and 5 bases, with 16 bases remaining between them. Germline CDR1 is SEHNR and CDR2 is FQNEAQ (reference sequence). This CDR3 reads CASSLRVSQGWANVLTF. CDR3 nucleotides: TGTGCCAGCAGCTTAAGGGTCAGCCAAGGCTGGGCCAACGTCCTGACTTTC.

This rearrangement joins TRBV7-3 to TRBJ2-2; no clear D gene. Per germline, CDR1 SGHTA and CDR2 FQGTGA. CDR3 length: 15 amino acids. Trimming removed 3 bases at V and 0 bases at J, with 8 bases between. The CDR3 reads CASSFEGTNTGELFF. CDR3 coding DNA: TGTGCCAGCAGCTTCGAAGGGACGAACACCGGGGAGCTGTTTTTT.

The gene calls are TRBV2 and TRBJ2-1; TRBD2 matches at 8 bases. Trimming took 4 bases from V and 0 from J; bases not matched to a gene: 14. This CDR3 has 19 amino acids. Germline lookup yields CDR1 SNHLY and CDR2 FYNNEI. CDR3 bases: TGTGCCAGCAGTGTACGATACGCGGGGGGCCTTAGCTCCTACAATGAGCAGTTCTTC. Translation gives CASSVRYAGGLSSYNEQFF.